This TCR beta chain was documented in a study of T cell clones after liver transplantation. Across the whole study: Until 12-24 months post-transplant, subjects got standard immunosuppression and no induction. Draws occurred before transplant, before withdrawal, and after complete or failed withdrawal. Study results and caveats: The donor-reactive repertoire was only partly measurable in two subjects, lacking donor cells.

This clone is a singleton in its sample. Its antigen is undetermined. This table comes from immunoSEQ multiplex PCR, and its TCRdb copy is limited to in-frame clones, with some not included. There are roughly 70,000 clones in the sample; 75% to 90% occur only once, and around 0.66% lies in the top ten. Germline values: CDR1 MNHEY, CDR2 SMNVEV (reference sequence). V shed 2 bases and J shed 7 bases, with 15 bases lying between them. CDR3 length: 15 amino acids. The origin of this receptor is a human donor who received a liver transplant. The chain is built from TRBV27 and TRBJ2-1, with a tentative D call TRBD2 (6 bases). The sequences come from CD4+ T cells from blood, collected before liver transplant. The CDR3 here is CASSLAGSTRNEQFF. CDR3 in DNA: TGTGCCAGCAGTTTAGCGGGGTCTACTAGGAATGAGCAGTTCTTC.